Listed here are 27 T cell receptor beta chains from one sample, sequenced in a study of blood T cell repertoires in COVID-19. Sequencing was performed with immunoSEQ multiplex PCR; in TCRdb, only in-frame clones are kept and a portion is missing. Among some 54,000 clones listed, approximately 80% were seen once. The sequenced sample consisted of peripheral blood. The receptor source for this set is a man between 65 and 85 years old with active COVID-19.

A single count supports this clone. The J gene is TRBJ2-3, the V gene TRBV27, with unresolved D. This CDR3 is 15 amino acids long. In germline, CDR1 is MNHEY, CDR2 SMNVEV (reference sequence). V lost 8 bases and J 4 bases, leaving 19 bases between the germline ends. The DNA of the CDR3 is TGTGCCAGCGGCCCCTACCCCCTAGTAGCAGATACGCAGTATTTT. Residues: CASGPYPLVADTQYF.

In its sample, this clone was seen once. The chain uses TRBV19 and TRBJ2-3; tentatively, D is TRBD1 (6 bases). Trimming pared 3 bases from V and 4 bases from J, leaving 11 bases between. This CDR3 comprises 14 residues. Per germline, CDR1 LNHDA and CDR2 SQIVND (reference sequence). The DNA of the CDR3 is TGTGCCAGTAGTATCGGGACACGGGCAGATACGCAGTATTTT. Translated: CASSIGTRADTQYF.

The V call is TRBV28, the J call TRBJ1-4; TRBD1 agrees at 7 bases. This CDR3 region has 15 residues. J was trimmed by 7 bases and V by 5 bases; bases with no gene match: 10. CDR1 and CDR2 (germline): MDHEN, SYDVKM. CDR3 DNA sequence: TGTGCCAGCAGTCCACCCGACAGGGAGATTGAAAAACTGTTTTTT. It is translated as CASSPPDREIEKLFF.

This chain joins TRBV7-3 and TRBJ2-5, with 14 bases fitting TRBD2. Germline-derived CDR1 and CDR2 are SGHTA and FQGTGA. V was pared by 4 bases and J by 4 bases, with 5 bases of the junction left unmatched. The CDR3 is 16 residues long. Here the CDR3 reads CASSSLTSGGAETQYF. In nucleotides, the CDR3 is TGTGCCAGCAGCTCGCTGACTAGCGGGGGGGCAGAGACCCAGTACTTC.

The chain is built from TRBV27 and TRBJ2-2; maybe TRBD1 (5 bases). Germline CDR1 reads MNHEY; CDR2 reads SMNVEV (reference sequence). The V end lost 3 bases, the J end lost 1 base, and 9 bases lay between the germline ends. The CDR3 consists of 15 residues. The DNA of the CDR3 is TGTGCCAGCAGTTTCCGAACAGGGAACACCGGGGAGCTGTTTTTT. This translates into CASSFRTGNTGELFF.

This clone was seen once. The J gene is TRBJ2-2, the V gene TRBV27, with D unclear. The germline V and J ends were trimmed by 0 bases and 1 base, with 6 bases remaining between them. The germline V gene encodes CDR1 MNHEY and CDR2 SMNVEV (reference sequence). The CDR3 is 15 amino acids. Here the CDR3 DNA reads TGTGCCAGCAGTTTATCACCAGGGAACACCGGGGAGCTGTTTTTT. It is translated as CASSLSPGNTGELFF.

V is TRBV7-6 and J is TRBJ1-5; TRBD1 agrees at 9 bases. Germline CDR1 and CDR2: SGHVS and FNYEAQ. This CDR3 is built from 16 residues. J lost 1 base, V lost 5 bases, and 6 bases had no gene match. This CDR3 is CASSLGQGMSNQPQHF. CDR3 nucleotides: TGTGCCAGCAGCCTTGGACAGGGGATGAGCAATCAGCCCCAGCATTTT.

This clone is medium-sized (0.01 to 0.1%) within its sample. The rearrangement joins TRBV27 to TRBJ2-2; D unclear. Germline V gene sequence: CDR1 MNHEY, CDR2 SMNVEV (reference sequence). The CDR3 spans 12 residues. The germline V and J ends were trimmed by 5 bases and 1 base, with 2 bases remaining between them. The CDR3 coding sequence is TGTGCCAGCAGTCAGAACACCGGGGAGCTGTTTTTT. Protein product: CASSQNTGELFF.

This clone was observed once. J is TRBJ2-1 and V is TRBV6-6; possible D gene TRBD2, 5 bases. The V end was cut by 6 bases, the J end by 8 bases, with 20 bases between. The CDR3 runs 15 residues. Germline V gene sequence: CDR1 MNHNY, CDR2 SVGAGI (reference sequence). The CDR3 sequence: CASSRRQEVRDEQFF. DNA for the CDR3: TGTGCCAGCAGCCGGCGGCAGGAGGTACGCGATGAGCAGTTCTTC.

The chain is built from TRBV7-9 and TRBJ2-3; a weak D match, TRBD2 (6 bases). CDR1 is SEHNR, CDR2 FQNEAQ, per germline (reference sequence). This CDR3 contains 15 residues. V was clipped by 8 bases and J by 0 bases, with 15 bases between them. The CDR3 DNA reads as TGTGCCAGCCTCCCCCTAGCGCTTAGCACAGATACGCAGTATTTT. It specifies CASLPLALSTDTQYF.

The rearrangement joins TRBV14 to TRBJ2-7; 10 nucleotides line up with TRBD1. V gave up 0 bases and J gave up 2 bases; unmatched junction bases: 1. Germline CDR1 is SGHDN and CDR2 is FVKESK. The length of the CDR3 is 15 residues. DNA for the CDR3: TGTGCCAGCAGCCAAGAGGACAGGGGGACCTACGAGCAGTACTTC. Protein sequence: CASSQEDRGTYEQYF.

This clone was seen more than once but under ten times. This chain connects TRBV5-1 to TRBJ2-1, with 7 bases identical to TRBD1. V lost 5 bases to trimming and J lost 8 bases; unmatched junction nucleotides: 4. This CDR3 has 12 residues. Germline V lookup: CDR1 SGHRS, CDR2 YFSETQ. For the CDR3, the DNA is TGCGCCAGCAGTCCCCAGGGGGATGAGCAGTTCTTC. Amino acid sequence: CASSPQGDEQFF.

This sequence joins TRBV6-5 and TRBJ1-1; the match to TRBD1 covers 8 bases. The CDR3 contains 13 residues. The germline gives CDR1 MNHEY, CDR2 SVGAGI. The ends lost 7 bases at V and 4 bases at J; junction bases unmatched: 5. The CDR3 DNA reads TGTGCCAGCACTTTCACAGGGGGCACTGAAGCTTTCTTT. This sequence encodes CASTFTGGTEAFF.

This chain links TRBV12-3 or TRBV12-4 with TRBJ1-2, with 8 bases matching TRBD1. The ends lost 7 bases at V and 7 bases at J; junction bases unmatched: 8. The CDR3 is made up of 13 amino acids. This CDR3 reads CASTPGQGAGYTF. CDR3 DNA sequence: TGTGCCAGCACCCCGGGGCAGGGGGCTGGCTACACCTTC.

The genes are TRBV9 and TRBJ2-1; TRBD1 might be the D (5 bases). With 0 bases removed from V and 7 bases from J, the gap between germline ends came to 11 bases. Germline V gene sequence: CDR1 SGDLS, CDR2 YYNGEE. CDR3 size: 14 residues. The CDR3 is CASSVESRANEQFF. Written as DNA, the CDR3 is TGTGCCAGCAGCGTAGAATCCAGGGCTAATGAGCAGTTCTTC.

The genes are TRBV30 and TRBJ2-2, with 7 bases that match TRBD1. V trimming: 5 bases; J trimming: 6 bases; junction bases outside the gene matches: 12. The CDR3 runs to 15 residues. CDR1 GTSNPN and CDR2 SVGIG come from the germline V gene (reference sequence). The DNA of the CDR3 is TGTGCCTGGGCCAGGAGACAGGGTTACCCCGGGGAGCTGTTTTTT. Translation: CAWARRQGYPGELFF.

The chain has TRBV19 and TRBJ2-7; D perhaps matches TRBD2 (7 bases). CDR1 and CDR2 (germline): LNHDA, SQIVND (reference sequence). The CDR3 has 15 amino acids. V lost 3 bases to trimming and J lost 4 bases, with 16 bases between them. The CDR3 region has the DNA TGTGCCAGTAGTATCAGCGCGGGGGCGCAGTACGAGCAGTACTTC. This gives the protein CASSISAGAQYEQYF.

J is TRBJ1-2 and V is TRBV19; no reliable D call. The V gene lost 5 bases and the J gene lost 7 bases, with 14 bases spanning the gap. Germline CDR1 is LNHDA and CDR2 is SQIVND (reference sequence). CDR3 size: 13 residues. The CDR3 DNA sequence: TGTGCCAGTAGTGAACGCAGAAGAGGTGGCTACACCTTC. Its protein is CASSERRRGGYTF. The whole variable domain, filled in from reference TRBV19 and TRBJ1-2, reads DGGITQSPKYLFRKEGQNVTLSCEQNLNHDAMYWYRQDPGQGLRLIYYSQIVNDFQKGDIAEGYSVSREKKESFPLTVTSAQKNPTAFYLCASSERRRGGYTFGSGTRLTVV.

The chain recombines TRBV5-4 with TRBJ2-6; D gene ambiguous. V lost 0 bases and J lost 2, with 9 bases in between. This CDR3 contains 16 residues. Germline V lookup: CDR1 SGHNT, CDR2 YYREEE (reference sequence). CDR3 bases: TGTGCCAGCAGCTTGGGGCAGGTAACTGGGGCCAACGTCCTGACTTTC. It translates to CASSLGQVTGANVLTF.

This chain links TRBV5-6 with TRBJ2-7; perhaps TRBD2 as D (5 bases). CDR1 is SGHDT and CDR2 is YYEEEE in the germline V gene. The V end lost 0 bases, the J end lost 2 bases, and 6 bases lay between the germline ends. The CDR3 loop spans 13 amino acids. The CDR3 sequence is CASSLAGTYEQYF. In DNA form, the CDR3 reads TGTGCCAGCAGCTTGGCCGGGACCTACGAGCAGTACTTC.

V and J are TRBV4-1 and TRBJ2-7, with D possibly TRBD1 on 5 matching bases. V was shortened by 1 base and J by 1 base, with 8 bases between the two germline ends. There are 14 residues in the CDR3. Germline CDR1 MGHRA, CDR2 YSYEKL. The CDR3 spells CASSQVRASYEQYF. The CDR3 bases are TGCGCCAGCAGCCAAGTCAGGGCGTCCTACGAGCAGTACTTC.

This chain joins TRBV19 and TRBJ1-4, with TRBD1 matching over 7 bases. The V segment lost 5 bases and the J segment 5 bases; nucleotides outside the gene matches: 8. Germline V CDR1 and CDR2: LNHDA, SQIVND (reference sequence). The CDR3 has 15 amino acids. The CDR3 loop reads CASSSRVGGNEKLFF. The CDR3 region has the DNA TGTGCCAGTAGTTCCCGGGTAGGGGGCAATGAAAAACTGTTTTTT. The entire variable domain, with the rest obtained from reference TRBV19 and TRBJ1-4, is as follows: DGGITQSPKYLFRKEGQNVTLSCEQNLNHDAMYWYRQDPGQGLRLIYYSQIVNDFQKGDIAEGYSVSREKKESFPLTVTSAQKNPTAFYLCASSSRVGGNEKLFFGSGTQLSVL.

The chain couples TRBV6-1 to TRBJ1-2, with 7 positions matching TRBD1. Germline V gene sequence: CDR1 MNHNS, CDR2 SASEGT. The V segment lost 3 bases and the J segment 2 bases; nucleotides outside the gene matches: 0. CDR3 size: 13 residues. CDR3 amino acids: CASSEDRNYGYTF. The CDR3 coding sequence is TGTGCCAGCAGTGAGGACAGGAACTATGGCTACACCTTC.

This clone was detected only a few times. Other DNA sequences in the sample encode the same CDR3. The CDR3 region has the DNA TGTGCCAGCAGTTACTCTGGCGGGAATTCACCCCTCCACTTT. It translates to CASSYSGGNSPLHF. The gene calls are TRBV6-5 and TRBJ1-6; D gene unclear. The ends were cut back, 0 bases at V and 7 bases at J, with 7 bases in the middle. The length of the CDR3 is 14 residues. Per the germline V gene, CDR1 is MNHEY and CDR2 is SVGAGI.

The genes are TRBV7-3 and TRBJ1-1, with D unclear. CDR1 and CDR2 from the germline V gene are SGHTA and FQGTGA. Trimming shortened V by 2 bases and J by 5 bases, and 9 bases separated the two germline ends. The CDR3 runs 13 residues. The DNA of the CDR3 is TGTGCCAGCAGCTTAGGAACGGAGACTGAAGCTTTCTTT. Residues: CASSLGTETEAFF.

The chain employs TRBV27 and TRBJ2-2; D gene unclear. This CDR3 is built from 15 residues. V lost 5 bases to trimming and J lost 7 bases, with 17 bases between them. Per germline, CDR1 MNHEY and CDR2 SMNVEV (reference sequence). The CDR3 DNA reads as TGTGCCAGCAGTCCTATCTTGGCCGGGTTCGGGGAGCTGTTTTTT. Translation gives CASSPILAGFGELFF.

CDR3 in DNA: TGTGCCATCAGTGAGTCGAGCGGATCGGATACGCAGTATTTT. Protein product: CAISESSGSDTQYF. The chain uses TRBV10-3 and TRBJ2-3; a weak D match, TRBD2 (5 bases). Germline loops: CDR1 ENHRY, CDR2 SYGVKD. Trimming took 0 bases from V and 6 from J, leaving 10 bases between them. The CDR3 runs 14 residues.